The 19 T cell receptor beta chains below were found in one sample sequenced in a study of blood T cell repertoires in COVID-19. TCRdb keeps only in-frame clones here, not all; method: immunoSEQ multiplex PCR. This sample has around 140,000 clones; about 86% occur once, and the top ten carry roughly 2.2%. The sample consisted of PBMCs or T cells enriched from blood (not recorded which). The source of these receptors is a man aged 35-49 years with acute COVID-19.

CDR3 in amino acids: CASSSPLSPFCYF. The CDR3 nucleotides are TGTGCCAGCAGTTCCCCACTTTCCCCCTTCTGCTACTTC. The chain recombines TRBV28 with TRBJ2-7; D uncertain. This CDR3 contains 13 residues. Germline V gene sequence: CDR1 MDHEN, CDR2 SYDVKM. V gave up 4 bases and J gave up 13 bases, with 20 bases separating them.

The chain is built from TRBV6-5 and TRBJ1-1; TRBD1 is a possible D gene (5 bases). The CDR3 spans 13 residues. Germline V lookup: CDR1 MNHEY, CDR2 SVGAGI. V was trimmed by 4 bases and J by 1 base, leaving 7 bases between them. The CDR3 sequence: CASSFTGNTEAFF. The CDR3 DNA is TGTGCCAGCAGTTTCACAGGGAACACTGAAGCTTTCTTT.

J is TRBJ2-2 and V is TRBV7-2; 12 positions agree with TRBD2. There are 15 residues in the CDR3. Losses at the gene ends were 6 bases for V and 6 bases for J; bases not matched to a gene: 5. Germline lookup yields CDR1 SGHTA and CDR2 FQGNSA. In nucleotides, the CDR3 is TGTGCCAGCAGTTCCGGACTAGCGGGATCCGGGGAGCTGTTTTTT. This encodes CASSSGLAGSGELFF.

The rearrangement joins TRBV3-1 (or the pseudogene TRBV3-2) to TRBJ1-1, with D tentatively TRBD1 (5 bases). V was trimmed by 3 bases and J by 4 bases, leaving 9 bases between them. The CDR3 runs 13 residues. Germline CDR1 and CDR2: LGHDT and YNNKEL (reference sequence). CDR3 amino acids: CASSQVGGTEAFF. The CDR3 DNA sequence: TGTGCCAGCAGCCAGGTGGGGGGCACTGAAGCTTTCTTT.

This rearrangement joins TRBV28 to TRBJ1-6, with D possibly being TRBD1 (6 bases). This CDR3 comprises 14 residues. The V end was cut by 5 bases, the J end by 10 bases, with 15 bases between. CDR1 and CDR2 (germline): MDHEN, SYDVKM. The CDR3 region has the DNA TGTGCCAGCAGTACCTCTGAGGGGGTGTCACCCCTCCACTTT. This codes for CASSTSEGVSPLHF. Variable domain in full (rest from reference TRBV28 and TRBJ1-6): DVKVTQSSRYLVKRTGEKVFLECVQDMDHENMFWYRQDPGLGLRLIYFSYDVKMKEKGDIPEGYSVSREKKERFSLILESASTNQTSMYLCASSTSEGVSPLHFGNGTRLTVT.

This clone was observed a single time. The V call is TRBV18, the J call TRBJ1-6; the D is unclear. The CDR3 length is 18 residues. Germline CDR1 reads KGHSH; CDR2 reads LQKENI. Trimming took 2 bases from V and 0 from J, leaving 14 bases between them. This CDR3 reads CASSPIPGRSSYNSPLHF. The DNA for the CDR3 is TGTGCCAGCTCACCAATTCCGGGTCGAAGCTCCTATAATTCACCCCTCCACTTT.

The rearrangement joins TRBV10-3 to TRBJ2-5; D uncertain. Germline loops: CDR1 ENHRY, CDR2 SYGVKD. Trimming took 10 bases from V and 0 from J, leaving 21 bases between them. This CDR3 region has 16 residues. The CDR3 region has the DNA TGTGCCACCGCCCGAACAAACCCGAATTACCAAGAGACCCAGTACTTC. This codes for CATARTNPNYQETQYF.

This clone was counted only a few times. J is TRBJ1-2 and V is TRBV2; D is perhaps TRBD1 (6 bases). Germline CDR1 SNHLY, CDR2 FYNNEI. Trimming shortened V by 8 bases and J by 5 bases, and 15 bases separated the two germline ends. The CDR3 runs 13 residues. CDR3 nucleotide sequence: TGTGCCAGCTCCCAGGGGACCGTATATGGCTACACCTTC. The encoded protein is CASSQGTVYGYTF.

The rearrangement uses TRBV14 and TRBJ2-5; no reliable D call. V shed 0 bases and J shed 2 bases, with 10 bases lying between them. This CDR3 region has 15 residues. Germline CDR1 is SGHDN and CDR2 is FVKESK. The CDR3 region is CASSQEYGSQETQYF. The CDR3 region has the DNA TGTGCCAGCAGCCAAGAGTACGGGTCTCAAGAGACCCAGTACTTC.

The chain employs TRBV3-1 (or the pseudogene TRBV3-2) and TRBJ1-1; D not certain. Trimming pared 0 bases from V and 1 base from J, leaving 12 bases between. CDR1 and CDR2 from the germline V gene are LGHDT and YNNKEL (reference sequence). The CDR3 is 16 amino acids. CDR3 sequence reads: CASSQEPTSRNTEAFF. CDR3 DNA: TGTGCCAGCAGCCAAGAACCAACCTCGAGGAACACTGAAGCTTTCTTT.

The genes are TRBV7-9 and TRBJ2-1; maybe TRBD2 (6 bases). The V end was cut by 2 bases, the J end by 6 bases, with 11 bases between. Germline CDR1 SEHNR, CDR2 FQNEAQ (reference sequence). This CDR3 has 14 amino acids. Here the CDR3 DNA reads TGTGCCAGCAGCTTAATGGGCGGGACCAATGAGCAGTTCTTC. Its translation is CASSLMGGTNEQFF.

V usage is TRBV30 and J usage is TRBJ1-5, with D perhaps matching TRBD1 (5 bases). V lost 0 bases and J lost 5, with 8 bases in between. The CDR3 length is 13 residues. Germline CDR1 and CDR2: GTSNPN and SVGIG (reference sequence). This CDR3 reads CAWSVKGYQPQHF. DNA of the CDR3: TGTGCCTGGAGTGTAAAGGGGTATCAGCCCCAGCATTTT.

This sequence joins TRBV6-5 and TRBJ2-5; 8 bases align to TRBD2. Germline V gene lookup returns CDR1 MNHEY and CDR2 SVGAGI. Unmatched junction bases numbered 6, after V lost 5 bases and J lost 1 base. This CDR3 is 15 amino acids long. The CDR3 region has the DNA TGTGCCAGCAGTCGGGCGGGGGGAAGCCAAGAGACCCAGTACTTC. It encodes CASSRAGGSQETQYF.

This rearrangement joins TRBV6-5 to TRBJ1-2, with no clear D. Germline V CDR1 and CDR2: MNHEY, SVGAGI. Trimming took off 5 bases at V and 2 bases at J, with 3 bases between the two ends. This CDR3 is built from 11 residues. CDR3 in DNA: TGTGCCAGCAGTCTAAACTATGGCTACACCTTC. Residues: CASSLNYGYTF.

The CDR3 DNA follows: TGCAGCGTTGAGTCCTCAGGGAGGTATGGCTACACCTTC. Amino acid sequence: CSVESSGRYGYTF. The rearrangement joins TRBV29-1 to TRBJ1-2; possible D gene TRBD1, 5 bases. This CDR3 spans 13 amino acids. Looked up from germline, CDR1 is SQVTM and CDR2 is ANQGSEA. Trimming left V 3 bases short and J 5 bases short, with 13 bases between.

This clone has just a few counts. This sample also contains other DNA sequences that code for the same CDR3. The chain links TRBV3-1 (or the pseudogene TRBV3-2) to TRBJ1-5; D perhaps matches TRBD1 (5 bases). The V and J ends lost 4 bases and 2 bases respectively, with 9 bases between them. This CDR3 has 14 amino acids. CDR1 is LGHDT and CDR2 is YNNKEL in the germline V gene (reference sequence). CDR3 in amino acids: CASSLGGGNQPQHF. CDR3 bases: TGTGCCAGCAGCCTGGGGGGAGGCAATCAGCCCCAGCATTTT.

The V gene is TRBV5-6, the J gene TRBJ2-7, with D possibly TRBD1 on 6 matching bases. The CDR3 is made up of 12 amino acids. Trimming shortened V by 2 bases and J by 6 bases, and 9 bases separated the two germline ends. Germline values: CDR1 SGHDT, CDR2 YYEEEE. Here the CDR3 DNA reads TGTGCCAGCAGCTTCCGACAGGCCGAGCAGTACTTC. Protein product: CASSFRQAEQYF.

J is TRBJ2-7 and V is TRBV5-1; TRBD2 matches 8 bases. Germline V lookup: CDR1 SGHRS, CDR2 YFSETQ. The ends lost 4 bases at V and 3 bases at J; junction bases unmatched: 12. The CDR3 loop spans 16 amino acids. CDR3 loop: CASSAGSGGLYYEQYF. CDR3 coding DNA: TGCGCCAGCAGCGCAGGCAGCGGGGGCTTATACTACGAGCAGTACTTC.

The chain is built from TRBV21-1 and TRBJ1-2. TRBV21-1 is noted as a pseudogene. The CDR3 spans 18 residues. CDR3 in amino acids: CASSNKSSTGSLLHGYTF. The CDR3 bases are TGTGCCAGCAGCAATAAAAGTTCAACCGGGTCCCTCCTACACGGCTACACCTTC.